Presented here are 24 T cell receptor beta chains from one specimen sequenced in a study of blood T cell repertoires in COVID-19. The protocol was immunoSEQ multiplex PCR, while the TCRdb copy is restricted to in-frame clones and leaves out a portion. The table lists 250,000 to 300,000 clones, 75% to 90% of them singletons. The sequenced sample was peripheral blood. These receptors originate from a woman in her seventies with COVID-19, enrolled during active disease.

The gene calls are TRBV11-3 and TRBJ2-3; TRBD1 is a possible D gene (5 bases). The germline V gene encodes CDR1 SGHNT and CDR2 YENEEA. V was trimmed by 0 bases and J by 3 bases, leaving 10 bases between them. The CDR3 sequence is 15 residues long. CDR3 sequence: CASSLDGRVTDTQYF. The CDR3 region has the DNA TGTGCCAGCAGCTTAGACGGCAGGGTAACAGATACGCAGTATTTT. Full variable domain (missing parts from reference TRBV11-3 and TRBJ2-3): EAGVVQSPRYKIIEKKQPVAFWCNPISGHNTLYWYLQNLGQGPELLIRYENEEAVDDSQLPKDRFSAERLKGVDSTLKIQPAELGDSAVYLCASSLDGRVTDTQYFGPGTRLTVL.

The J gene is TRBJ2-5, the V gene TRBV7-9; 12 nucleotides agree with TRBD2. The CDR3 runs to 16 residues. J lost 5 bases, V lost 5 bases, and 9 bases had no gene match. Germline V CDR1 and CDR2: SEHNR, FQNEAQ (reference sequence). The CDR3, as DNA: TGTGCCAGCAGCCGACCGACTAGCGGGGGTAGTGAGACCCAGTACTTC. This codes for CASSRPTSGGSETQYF.

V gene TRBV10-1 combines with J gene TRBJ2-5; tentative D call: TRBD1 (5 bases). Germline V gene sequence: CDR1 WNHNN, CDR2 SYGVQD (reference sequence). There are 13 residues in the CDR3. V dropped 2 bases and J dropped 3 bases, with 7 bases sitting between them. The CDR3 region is CASSEATEETQYF. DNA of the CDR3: TGCGCCAGCAGTGAGGCGACAGAAGAGACCCAGTACTTC.

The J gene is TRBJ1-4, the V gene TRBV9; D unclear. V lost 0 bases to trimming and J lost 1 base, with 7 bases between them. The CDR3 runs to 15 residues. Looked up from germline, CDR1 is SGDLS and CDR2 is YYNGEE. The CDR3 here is CASSVESQTNEKLFF. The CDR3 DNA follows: TGTGCCAGCAGCGTAGAAAGCCAAACTAATGAAAAACTGTTTTTT.

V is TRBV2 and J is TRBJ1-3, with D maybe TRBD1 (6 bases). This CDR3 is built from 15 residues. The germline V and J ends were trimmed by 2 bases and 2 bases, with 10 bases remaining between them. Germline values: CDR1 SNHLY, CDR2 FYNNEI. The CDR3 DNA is TGTGCCAGCAGTGAAATAGGGGGAACTGGAAACACCATATATTTT. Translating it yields CASSEIGGTGNTIYF.

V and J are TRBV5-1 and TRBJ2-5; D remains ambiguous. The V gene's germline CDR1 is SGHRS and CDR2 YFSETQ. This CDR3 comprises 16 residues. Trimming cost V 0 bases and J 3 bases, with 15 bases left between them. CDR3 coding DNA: TGCGCCAGCAGCTTGGAAATCCAGGCCAGTGAAGAGACCCAGTACTTC. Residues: CASSLEIQASEETQYF.

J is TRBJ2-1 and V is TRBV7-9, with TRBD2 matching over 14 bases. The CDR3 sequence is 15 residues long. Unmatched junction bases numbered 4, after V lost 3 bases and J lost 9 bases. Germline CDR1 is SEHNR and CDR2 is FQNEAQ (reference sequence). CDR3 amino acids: CASSLTSGGVGEQFF. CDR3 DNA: TGTGCCAGCAGCTTGACTAGCGGGGGGGTTGGTGAGCAGTTCTTC.

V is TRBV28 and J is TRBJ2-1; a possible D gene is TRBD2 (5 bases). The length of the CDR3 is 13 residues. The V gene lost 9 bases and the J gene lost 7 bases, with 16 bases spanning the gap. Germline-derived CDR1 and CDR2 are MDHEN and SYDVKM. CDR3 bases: TGTGCCAGTACGTTACCCAGGAGGAATGAGCAGTTCTTC. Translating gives CASTLPRRNEQFF.

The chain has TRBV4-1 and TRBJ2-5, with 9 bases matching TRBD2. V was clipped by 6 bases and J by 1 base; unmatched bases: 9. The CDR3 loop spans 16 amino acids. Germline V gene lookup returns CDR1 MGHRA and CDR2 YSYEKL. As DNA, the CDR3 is TGCGCCAGCAGTAGTCGAGCGGGGGGCCCCCAAGAGACCCAGTACTTC. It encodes CASSSRAGGPQETQYF.

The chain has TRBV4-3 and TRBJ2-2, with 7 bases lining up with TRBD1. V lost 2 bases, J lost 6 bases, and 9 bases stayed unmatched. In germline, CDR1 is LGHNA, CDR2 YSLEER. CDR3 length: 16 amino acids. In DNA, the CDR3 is TGCGCCAGCAGCCAAAGACAGGGTATGGCGGCCGGGGAGCTGTTTTTT. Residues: CASSQRQGMAAGELFF.

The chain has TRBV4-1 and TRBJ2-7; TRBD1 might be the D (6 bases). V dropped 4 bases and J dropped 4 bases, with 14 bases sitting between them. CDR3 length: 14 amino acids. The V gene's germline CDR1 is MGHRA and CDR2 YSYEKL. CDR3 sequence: CASSPTRGEYEQYF. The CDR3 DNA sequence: TGCGCCAGCAGCCCCACCAGGGGAGAATACGAGCAGTACTTC.

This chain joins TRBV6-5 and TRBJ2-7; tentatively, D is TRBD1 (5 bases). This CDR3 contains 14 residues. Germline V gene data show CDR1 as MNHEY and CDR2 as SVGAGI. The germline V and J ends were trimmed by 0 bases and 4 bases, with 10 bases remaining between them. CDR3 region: CASSYSRQTYEQYF. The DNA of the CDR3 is TGTGCCAGCAGTTACTCGAGACAGACATACGAGCAGTACTTC.

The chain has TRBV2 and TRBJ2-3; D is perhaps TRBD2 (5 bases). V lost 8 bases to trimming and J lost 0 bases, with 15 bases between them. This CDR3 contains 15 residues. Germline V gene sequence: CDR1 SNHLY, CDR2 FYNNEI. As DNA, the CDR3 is TGTGCCAGCGAAGTAGGCAGGACTAGCACAGATACGCAGTATTTT. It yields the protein CASEVGRTSTDTQYF.

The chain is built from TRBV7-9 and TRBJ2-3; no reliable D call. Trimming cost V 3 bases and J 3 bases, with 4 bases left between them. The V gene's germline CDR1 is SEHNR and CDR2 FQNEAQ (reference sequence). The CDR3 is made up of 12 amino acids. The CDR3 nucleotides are TGTGCCAGCAGCTTGTCTACAGATACGCAGTATTTT. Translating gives CASSLSTDTQYF.

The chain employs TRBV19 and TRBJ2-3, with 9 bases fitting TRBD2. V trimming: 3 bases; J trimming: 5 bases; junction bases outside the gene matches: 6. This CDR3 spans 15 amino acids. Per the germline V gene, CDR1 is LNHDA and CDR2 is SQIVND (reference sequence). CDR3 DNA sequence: TGTGCCAGTAGTATGTTGCGGGGGGGCCTAGATACGCAGTATTTT. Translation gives CASSMLRGGLDTQYF.

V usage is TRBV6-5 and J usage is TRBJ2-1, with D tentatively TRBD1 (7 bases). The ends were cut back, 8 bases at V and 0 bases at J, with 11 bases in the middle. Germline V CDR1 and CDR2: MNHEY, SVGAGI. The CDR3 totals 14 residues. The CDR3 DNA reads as TGTGCCAGCTCCAGGGGGGCCTCCTACAATGAGCAGTTCTTC. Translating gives CASSRGASYNEQFF.

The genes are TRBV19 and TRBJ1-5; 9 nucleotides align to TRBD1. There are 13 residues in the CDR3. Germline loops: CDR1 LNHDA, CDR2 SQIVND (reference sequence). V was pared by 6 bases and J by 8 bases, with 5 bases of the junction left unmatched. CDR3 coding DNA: TGTGCCAGTAGCGGACAGGGGAGGGAGCCCCAGCATTTT. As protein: CASSGQGREPQHF.

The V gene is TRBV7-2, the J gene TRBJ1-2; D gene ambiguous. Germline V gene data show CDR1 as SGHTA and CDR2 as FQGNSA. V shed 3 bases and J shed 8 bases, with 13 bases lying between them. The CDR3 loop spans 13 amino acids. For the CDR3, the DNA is TGTGCCAGCAGCTTGGGAGGTAGCGGCGGCTACACCTTC. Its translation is CASSLGGSGGYTF.

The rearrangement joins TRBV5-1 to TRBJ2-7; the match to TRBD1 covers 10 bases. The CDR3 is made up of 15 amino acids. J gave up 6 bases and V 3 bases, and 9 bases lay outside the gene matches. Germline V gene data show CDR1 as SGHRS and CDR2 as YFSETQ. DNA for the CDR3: TGCGCCAGCAGCTCCGCCGGGACAGGGGAGGGCGAGCAGTACTTC. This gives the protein CASSSAGTGEGEQYF. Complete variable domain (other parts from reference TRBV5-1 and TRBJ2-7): KAGVTQTPRYLIKTRGQQVTLSCSPISGHRSVSWYQQTPGQGLQFLFEYFSETQRNKGNFPGRFSGRQFSNSRSEMNVSTLELGDSALYLCASSSAGTGEGEQYFGPGTRLTVT.

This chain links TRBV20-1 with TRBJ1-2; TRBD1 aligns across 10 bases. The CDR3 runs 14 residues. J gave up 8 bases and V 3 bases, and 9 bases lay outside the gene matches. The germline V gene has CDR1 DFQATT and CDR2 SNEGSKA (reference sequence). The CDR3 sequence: CSASPAGTGEGYTF. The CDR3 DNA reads TGCAGTGCTAGTCCCGCCGGGACAGGGGAAGGCTACACCTTC.

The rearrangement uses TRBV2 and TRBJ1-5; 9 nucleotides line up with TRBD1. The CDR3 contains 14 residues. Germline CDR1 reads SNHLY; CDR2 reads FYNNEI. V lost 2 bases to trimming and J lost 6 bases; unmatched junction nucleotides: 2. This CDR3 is CASSETGGLQPQHF. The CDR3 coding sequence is TGTGCCAGCAGTGAAACAGGGGGCCTTCAGCCCCAGCATTTT.

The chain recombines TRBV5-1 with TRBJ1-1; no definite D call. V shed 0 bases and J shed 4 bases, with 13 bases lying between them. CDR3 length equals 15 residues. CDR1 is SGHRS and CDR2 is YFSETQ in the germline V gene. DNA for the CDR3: TGCGCCAGCAGCTTGGATCCGGGGTTGACCACTGAAGCTTTCTTT. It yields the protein CASSLDPGLTTEAFF.

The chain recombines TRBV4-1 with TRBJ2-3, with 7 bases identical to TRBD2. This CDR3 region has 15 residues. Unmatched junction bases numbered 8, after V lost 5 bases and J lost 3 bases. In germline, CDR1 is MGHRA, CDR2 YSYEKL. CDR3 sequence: CASSYGGVSTDTQYF. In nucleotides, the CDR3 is TGCGCCAGCAGCTATGGGGGGGTTAGTACAGATACGCAGTATTTT.

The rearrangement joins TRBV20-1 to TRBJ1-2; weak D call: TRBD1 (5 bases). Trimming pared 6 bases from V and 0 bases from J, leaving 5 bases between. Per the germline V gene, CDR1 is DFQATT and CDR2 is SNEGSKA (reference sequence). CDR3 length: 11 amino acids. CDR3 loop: CSAGPNYGYTF. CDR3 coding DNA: TGCAGTGCGGGGCCTAACTATGGCTACACCTTC.